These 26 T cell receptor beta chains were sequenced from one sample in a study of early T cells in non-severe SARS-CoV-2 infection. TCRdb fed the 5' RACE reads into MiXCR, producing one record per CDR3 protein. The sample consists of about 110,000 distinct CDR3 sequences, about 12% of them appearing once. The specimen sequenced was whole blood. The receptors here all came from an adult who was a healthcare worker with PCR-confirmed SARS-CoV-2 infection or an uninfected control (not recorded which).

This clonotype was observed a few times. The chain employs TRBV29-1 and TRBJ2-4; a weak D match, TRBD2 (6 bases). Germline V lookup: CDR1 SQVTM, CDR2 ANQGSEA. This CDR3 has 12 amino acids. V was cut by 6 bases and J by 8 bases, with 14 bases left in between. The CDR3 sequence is CSVIPGGDIQYF. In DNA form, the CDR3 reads TGCAGCGTAATTCCCGGGGGAGACATTCAGTACTTC. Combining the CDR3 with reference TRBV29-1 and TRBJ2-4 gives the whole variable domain SAVISQKPSRDICQRGTSLTIQCQVDSQVTMMFWYRQQPGQSLTLIATANQGSEATYESGFVIDKFPISRPNLTFSTLTVSNMSPEDSSIYLCSVIPGGDIQYFGAGTRLSVL.

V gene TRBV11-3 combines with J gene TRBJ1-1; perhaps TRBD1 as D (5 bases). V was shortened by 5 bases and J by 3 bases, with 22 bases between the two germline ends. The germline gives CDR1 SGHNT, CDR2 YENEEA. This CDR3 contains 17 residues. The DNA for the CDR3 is TGTGCCAGCAGCGCCGGACCGGGCAGGGTAGGGGACACTGAAGCTTTCTTT. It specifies CASSAGPGRVGDTEAFF.

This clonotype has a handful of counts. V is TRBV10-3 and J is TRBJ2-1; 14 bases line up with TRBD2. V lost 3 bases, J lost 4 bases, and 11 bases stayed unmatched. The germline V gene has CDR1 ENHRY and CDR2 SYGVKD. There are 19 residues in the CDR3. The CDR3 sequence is CAISDLLTSGRASYNEQFF. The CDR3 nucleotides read TGTGCCATCAGTGATCTCTTGACTAGCGGGAGGGCCTCTTACAATGAGCAGTTCTTC.

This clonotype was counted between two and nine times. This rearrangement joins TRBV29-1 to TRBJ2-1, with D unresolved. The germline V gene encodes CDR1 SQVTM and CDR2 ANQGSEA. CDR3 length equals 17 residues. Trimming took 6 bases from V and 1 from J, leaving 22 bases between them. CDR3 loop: CSVAPTPEAPSYNEQFF. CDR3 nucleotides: TGCAGCGTCGCTCCTACGCCCGAGGCACCTTCCTACAATGAGCAGTTCTTC.

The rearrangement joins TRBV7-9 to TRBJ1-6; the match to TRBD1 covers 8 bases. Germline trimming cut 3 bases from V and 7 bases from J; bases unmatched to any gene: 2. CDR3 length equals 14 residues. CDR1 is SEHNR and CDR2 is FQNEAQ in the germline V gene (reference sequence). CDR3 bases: TGTGCCAGCAGCTTTGACAGGGGAAATTCACCCCTCCACTTT. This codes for CASSFDRGNSPLHF.

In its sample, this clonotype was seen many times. In DNA, the CDR3 is TGTGCCAGCAGTTACGAGGGAAATCGCTACAATGAGCAGTTCTTC. Encoded protein: CASSYEGNRYNEQFF. The chain has TRBV6-5 and TRBJ2-1; a possible D gene is TRBD2 (5 bases). The germline V gene has CDR1 MNHEY and CDR2 SVGAGI. Between the trimmed V and J ends, which lost 2 bases and 3 bases, there was a span of 11 bases. This CDR3 spans 15 amino acids.

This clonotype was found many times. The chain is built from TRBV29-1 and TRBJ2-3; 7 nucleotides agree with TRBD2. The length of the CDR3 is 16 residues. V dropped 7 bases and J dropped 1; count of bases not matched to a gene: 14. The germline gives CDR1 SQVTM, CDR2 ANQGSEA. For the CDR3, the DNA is TGCAGCGCAAAGAACGTCGAGGGAGGGGGCACAGATACGCAGTATTTT. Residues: CSAKNVEGGGTDTQYF.

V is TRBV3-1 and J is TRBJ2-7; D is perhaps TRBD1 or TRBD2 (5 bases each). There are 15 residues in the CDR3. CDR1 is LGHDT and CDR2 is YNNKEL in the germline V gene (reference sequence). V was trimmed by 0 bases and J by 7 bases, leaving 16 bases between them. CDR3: CASSQDPGPRVEQYF. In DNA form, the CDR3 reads TGTGCCAGCAGCCAAGATCCGGGACCCCGGGTGGAGCAGTACTTC.

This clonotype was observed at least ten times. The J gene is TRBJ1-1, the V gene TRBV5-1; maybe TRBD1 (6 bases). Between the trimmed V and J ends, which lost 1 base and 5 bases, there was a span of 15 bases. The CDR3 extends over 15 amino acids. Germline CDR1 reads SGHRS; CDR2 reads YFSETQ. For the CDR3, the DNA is TGCGCCAGCAGCTTGTGGGAGAGAAGGGGGACTGAAGCTTTCTTT. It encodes CASSLWERRGTEAFF.

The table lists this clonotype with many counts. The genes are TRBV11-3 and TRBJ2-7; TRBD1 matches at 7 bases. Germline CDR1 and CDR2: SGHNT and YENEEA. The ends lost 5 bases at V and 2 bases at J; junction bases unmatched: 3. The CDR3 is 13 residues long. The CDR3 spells CASSKGQAYEQYF. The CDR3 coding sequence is TGTGCCAGCAGCAAAGGACAGGCCTACGAGCAGTACTTC.

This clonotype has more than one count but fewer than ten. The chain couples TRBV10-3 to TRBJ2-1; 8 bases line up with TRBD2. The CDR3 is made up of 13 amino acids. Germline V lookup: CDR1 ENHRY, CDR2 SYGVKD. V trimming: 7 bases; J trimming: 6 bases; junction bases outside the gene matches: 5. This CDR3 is CAITTGGPNEQFF. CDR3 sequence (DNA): TGTGCCATCACGACGGGAGGGCCCAATGAGCAGTTCTTC.

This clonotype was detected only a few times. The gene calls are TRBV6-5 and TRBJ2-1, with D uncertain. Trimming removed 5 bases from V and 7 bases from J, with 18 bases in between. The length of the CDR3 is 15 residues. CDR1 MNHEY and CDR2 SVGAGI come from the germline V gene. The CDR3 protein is CASSHYDRLGNEQFF. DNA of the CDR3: TGTGCCAGCAGTCATTACGATAGATTAGGAAATGAGCAGTTCTTC.

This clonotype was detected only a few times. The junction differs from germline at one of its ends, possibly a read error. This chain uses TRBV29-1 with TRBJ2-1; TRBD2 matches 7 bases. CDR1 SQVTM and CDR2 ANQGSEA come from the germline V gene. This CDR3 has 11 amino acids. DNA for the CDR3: TGCAGCGTTGAGGGGGAGGGGCATCGGGCCTTC. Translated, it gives CSVEGEGHRAF.

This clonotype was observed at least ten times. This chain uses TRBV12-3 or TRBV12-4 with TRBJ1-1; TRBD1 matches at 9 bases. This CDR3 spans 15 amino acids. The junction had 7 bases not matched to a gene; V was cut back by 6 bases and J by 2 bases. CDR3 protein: CASSDWDRVNTEAFF. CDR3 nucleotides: TGTGCCAGCAGCGACTGGGACAGGGTAAACACTGAAGCTTTCTTT.

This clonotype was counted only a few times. CDR3 DNA sequence: TGTGCCAGCAGCTTAGTGCTGGACGGAGGCCCCGAGCAGTACTTC. This translates into CASSLVLDGGPEQYF. This chain joins TRBV7-2 and TRBJ2-7, with D possibly TRBD2 on 5 matching bases. This CDR3 is built from 15 residues. The V end lost 1 base, the J end lost 6 bases, and 16 bases lay between the germline ends. Germline V gene sequence: CDR1 SGHTA, CDR2 FQGNSA. The full variable domain, with the rest looked up from reference TRBV7-2 and TRBJ2-7, is GAGVSQSPSNKVTEKGKDVELRCDPISGHTALYWYRQSLGQGLEFLIYFQGNSAPDKSGLPSDRFSAERTGGSVSTLTIQRTQQEDSAVYLCASSLVLDGGPEQYFGPGTRLTVT.

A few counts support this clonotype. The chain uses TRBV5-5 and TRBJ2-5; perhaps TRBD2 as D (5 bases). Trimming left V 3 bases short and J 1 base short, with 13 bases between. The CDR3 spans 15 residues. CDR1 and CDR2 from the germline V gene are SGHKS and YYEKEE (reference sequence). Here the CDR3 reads CASSWRLNTQETQYF. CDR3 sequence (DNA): TGTGCCAGCAGCTGGCGACTAAATACCCAAGAGACCCAGTACTTC.

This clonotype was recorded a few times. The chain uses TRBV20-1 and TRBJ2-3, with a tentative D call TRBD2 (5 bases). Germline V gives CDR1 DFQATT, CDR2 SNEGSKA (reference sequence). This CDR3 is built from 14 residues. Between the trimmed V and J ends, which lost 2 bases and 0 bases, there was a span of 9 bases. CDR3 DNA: TGCAGTGCTAGAAGGCTAGCTAGCACAGATACGCAGTATTTT. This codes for CSARRLASTDTQYF.

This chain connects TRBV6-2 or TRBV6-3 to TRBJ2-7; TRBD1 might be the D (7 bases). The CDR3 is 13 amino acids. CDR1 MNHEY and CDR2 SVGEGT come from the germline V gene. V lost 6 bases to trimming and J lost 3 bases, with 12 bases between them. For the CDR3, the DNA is TGTGCCAGCAGAGTCCAGGGGGGCTACGAGCAGTACTTC. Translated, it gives CASRVQGGYEQYF.

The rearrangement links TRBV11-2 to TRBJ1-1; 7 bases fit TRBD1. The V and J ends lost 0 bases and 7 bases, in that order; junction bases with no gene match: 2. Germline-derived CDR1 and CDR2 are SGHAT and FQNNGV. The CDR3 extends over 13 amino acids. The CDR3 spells CASSLDPGGEAFF. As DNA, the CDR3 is TGTGCCAGCAGCTTAGACCCAGGGGGTGAAGCTTTCTTT.

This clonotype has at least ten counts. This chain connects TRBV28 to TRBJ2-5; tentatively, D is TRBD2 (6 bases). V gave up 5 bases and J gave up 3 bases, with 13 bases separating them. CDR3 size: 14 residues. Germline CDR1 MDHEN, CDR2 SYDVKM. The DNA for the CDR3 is TGTGCCAGCAGTCTCCCGGGAGTCGAAGAGACCCAGTACTTC. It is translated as CASSLPGVEETQYF.

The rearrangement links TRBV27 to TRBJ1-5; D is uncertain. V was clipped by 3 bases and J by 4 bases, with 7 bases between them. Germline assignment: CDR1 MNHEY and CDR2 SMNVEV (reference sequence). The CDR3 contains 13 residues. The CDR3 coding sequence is TGTGCCAGCAGTTTTATGCCGAATCAGCCCCAGCATTTT. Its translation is CASSFMPNQPQHF.

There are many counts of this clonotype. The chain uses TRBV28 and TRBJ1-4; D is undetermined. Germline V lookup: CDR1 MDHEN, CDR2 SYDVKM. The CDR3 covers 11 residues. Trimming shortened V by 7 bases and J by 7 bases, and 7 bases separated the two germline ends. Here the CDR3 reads CASKGLEKLFF. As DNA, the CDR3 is TGTGCCAGCAAGGGTCTTGAAAAACTGTTTTTT. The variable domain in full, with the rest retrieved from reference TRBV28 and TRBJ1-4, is DVKVTQSSRYLVKRTGEKVFLECVQDMDHENMFWYRQDPGLGLRLIYFSYDVKMKEKGDIPEGYSVSREKKERFSLILESASTNQTSMYLCASKGLEKLFFGSGTQLSVL.

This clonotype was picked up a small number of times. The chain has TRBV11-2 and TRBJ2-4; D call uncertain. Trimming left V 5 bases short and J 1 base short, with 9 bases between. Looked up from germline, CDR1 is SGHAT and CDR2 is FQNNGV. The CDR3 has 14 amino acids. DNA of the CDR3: TGTGCCAGCAGCCCGAGTGGTGCCAAAAACATTCAGTACTTC. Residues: CASSPSGAKNIQYF.

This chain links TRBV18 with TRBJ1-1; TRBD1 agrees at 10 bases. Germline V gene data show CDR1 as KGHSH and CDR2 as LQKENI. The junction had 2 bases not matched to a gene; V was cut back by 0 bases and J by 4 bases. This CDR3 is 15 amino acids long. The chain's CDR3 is CASSPPDRGGTEAFF. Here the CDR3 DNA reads TGTGCCAGCTCACCACCGGACAGGGGGGGCACTGAAGCTTTCTTT.

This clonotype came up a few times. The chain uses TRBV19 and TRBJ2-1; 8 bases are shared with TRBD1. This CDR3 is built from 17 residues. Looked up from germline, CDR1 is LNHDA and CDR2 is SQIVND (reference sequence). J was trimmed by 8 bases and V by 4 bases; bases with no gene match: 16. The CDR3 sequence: CASSTPRPGGEADEQFF. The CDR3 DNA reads TGTGCCAGTAGTACCCCCCGCCCAGGGGGCGAAGCGGATGAGCAGTTCTTC. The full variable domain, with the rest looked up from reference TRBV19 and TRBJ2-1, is DGGITQSPKYLFRKEGQNVTLSCEQNLNHDAMYWYRQDPGQGLRLIYYSQIVNDFQKGDIAEGYSVSREKKESFPLTVTSAQKNPTAFYLCASSTPRPGGEADEQFFGPGTRLTVL.

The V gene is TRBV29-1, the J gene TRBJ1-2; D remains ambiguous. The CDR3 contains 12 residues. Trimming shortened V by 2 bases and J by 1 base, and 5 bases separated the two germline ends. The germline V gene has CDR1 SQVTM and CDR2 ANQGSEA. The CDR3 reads CSVETVNYGYTF. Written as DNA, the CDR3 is TGCAGCGTTGAAACAGTTAACTATGGCTACACCTTC. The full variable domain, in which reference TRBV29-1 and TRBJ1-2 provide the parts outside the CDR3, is SAVISQKPSRDICQRGTSLTIQCQVDSQVTMMFWYRQQPGQSLTLIATANQGSEATYESGFVIDKFPISRPNLTFSTLTVSNMSPEDSSIYLCSVETVNYGYTFGSGTRLTVV.